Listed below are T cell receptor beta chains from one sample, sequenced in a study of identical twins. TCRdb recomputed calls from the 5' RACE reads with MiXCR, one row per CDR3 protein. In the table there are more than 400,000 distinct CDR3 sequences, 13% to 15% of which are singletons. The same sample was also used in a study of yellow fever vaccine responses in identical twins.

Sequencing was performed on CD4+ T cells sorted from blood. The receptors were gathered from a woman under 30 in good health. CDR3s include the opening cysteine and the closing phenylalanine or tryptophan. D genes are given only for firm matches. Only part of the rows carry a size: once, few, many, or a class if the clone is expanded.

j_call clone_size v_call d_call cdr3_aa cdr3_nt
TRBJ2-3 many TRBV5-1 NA CASSLEPGIGTDTQYF TGCGCCAGCAGCTTGGAGCCAGGGATAGGCACAGATACGCAGTATTTT
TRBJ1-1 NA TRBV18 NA CASSPYPSLGTEAFF TGTGCCAGCTCACCATACCCAAGCCTTGGAACTGAAGCTTTCTTT
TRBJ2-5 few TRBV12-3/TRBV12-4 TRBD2 CASSFLLAGWETQYF TGTGCCAGCAGTTTTTTACTAGCGGGATGGGAGACCCAGTACTTC
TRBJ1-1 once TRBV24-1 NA CATSDKGYTEAFF TGTGCCACCAGTGATAAAGGATACACTGAAGCTTTCTTT
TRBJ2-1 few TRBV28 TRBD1 CASSLQWRQGVLF TGTGCCAGCAGTTTACAGTGGAGGCAGGGGGTTCTTTTC
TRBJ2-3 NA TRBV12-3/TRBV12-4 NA CASSLGETASTDTQYF TGTGCCAGCAGTTTAGGCGAGACAGCCAGCACAGATACGCAGTATTTT
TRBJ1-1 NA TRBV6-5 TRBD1 CASSLGQSGMNTEAFF TGTGCCAGCAGTTTGGGACAGAGCGGTATGAACACTGAAGCTTTCTTT
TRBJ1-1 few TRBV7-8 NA CASSARQGSYLNTEAFF TGTGCCAGCAGCGCCAGACAAGGATCCTATTTGAACACTGAAGCTTTCTTT
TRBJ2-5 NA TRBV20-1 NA CSANTLGSAGETQYF TGCAGTGCTAATACGCTTGGATCGGCGGGAGAGACCCAGTACTTC
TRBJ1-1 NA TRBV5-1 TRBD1 CASSFGQAQGGEAFF TGCGCCAGCAGTTTTGGACAGGCCCAGGGGGGTGAAGCTTTCTTT
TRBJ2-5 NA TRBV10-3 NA CAISDTETQYF TGTGCCATCAGTGACACAGAGACCCAGTACTTC
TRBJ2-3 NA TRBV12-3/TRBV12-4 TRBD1 CASTLTGAGDTQYF TGTGCCAGCACCTTGACAGGGGCCGGAGATACGCAGTATTTT
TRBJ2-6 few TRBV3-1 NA CASSGGESTSGANVLTF TGTGCCAGCAGCGGCGGAGAGTCTACTTCTGGGGCCAACGTCCTGACTTTC
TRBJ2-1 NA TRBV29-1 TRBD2 CSVEDRGLAGKVYNEQFF TGCAGCGTTGAAGATCGAGGACTAGCGGGAAAGGTGTACAATGAGCAGTTCTTC
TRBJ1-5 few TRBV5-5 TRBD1 CASSQRGQGNQPQHF TGTGCCAGCAGCCAACGGGGACAGGGCAATCAGCCCCAGCATTTT
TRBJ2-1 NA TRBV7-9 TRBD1 CASSLSPTGEQFF TGTGCCAGCAGCTTAAGCCCGACAGGGGAGCAGTTCTTC
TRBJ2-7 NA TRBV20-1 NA CSARGWARLYEQYF TGCAGTGCTAGAGGTTGGGCCAGGCTCTACGAGCAGTACTTC
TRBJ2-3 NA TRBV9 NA CASSVGPGGDTQYF TGTGCCAGCAGCGTAGGACCCGGTGGAGATACGCAGTATTTT
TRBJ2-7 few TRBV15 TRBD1 CATSRDAGGEQYF TGTGCCACCAGCAGAGATGCAGGGGGCGAGCAGTACTTC
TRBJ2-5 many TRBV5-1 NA CASSLDSVGYQETQYF TGCGCCAGCAGCTTGGACAGTGTTGGTTACCAAGAGACCCAGTACTTC
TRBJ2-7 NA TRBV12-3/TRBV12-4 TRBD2 CASSTSGQTYEQYF TGTGCCAGCAGTACTAGCGGGCAAACCTACGAGCAGTACTTC
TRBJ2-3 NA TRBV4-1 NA CASSQVGGGTDTQYF TGCGCCAGCAGCCAAGTTGGCGGGGGCACAGATACGCAGTATTTT
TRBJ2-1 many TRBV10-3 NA CAISEGVSKDEQFF TGTGCCATCAGTGAAGGGGTTTCCAAAGATGAGCAGTTCTTC
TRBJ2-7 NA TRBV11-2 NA CASSLVPGLYYPEQYF TGTGCCAGCAGCTTAGTCCCCGGGCTTTATTATCCCGAGCAGTACTTC
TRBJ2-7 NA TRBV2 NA CASSDDGTYEQYF TGTGCCAGCAGTGACGACGGAACCTACGAGCAGTACTTC
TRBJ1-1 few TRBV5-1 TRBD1 CASSREQGITEAFF TGCGCCAGCAGCCGGGAACAGGGGATCACTGAAGCTTTCTTT
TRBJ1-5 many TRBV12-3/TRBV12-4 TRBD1 CASRPTGGRANQPQHF TGTGCCAGCAGGCCGACAGGGGGCCGGGCCAATCAGCCCCAGCATTTT
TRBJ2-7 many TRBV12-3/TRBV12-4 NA CASSPFLGAQYF TGTGCCAGCAGTCCCTTCCTGGGGGCCCAGTACTTC
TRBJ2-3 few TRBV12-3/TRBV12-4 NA CASSFENTDTQYF TGTGCCAGCAGTTTCGAGAACACAGATACGCAGTATTTT
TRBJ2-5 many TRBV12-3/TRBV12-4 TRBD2 CASNPGTTQETQYF TGTGCCAGCAACCCTGGGACTACACAAGAGACCCAGTACTTC
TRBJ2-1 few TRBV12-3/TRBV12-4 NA CASSWDFRDEQFF TGTGCCAGCAGCTGGGACTTTCGTGATGAGCAGTTCTTC
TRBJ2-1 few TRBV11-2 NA CASSPSGLEQFF TGTGCCAGCAGCCCCTCGGGTCTTGAGCAGTTCTTC
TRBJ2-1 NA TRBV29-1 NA CSVLWGFEQFF TGCAGCGTCCTTTGGGGGTTCGAGCAGTTCTTC
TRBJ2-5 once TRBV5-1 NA CASSTSDRRQETQYF TGCGCCAGCAGCACATCCGACAGGAGACAAGAGACCCAGTACTTC
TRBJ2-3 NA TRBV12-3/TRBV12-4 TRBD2 CASSRAGGPGTDTQYF TGTGCCAGCAGTCGCGCGGGAGGGCCTGGCACAGATACGCAGTATTTT
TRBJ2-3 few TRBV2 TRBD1 CASAQGDALDTQYF TGTGCCAGCGCCCAGGGGGATGCCTTAGATACGCAGTATTTT
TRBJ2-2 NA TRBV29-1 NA CSVGGGLSTGELFF TGCAGCGTTGGGGGGGGGCTGAGCACCGGGGAGCTGTTTTTT
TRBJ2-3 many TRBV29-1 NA CSVGTTTGFSSTDTQYF TGCAGCGTTGGGACGACAACAGGATTTTCTAGCACAGATACGCAGTATTTT
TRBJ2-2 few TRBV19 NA CASSTGARIFTGELFF TGTGCCAGTAGTACCGGGGCCCGAATCTTCACCGGGGAGCTGTTTTTT
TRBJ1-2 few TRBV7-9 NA CASSLALRGPTF TGTGCCAGCAGCTTAGCGCTCCGAGGCCCCACCTTC
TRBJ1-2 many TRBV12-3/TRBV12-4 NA CASSPTGRANYGYTF TGTGCCAGCAGTCCCACGGGGAGGGCCAACTATGGCTACACCTTC
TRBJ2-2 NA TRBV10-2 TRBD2 CAGLAGSRTGELFF TGCGCCGGATTAGCGGGGTCTCGCACCGGGGAGCTGTTTTTT
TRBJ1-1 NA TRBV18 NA CASSQGSGGLSTEAFF TGTGCCAGCTCACAAGGATCGGGGGGGCTTAGCACTGAAGCTTTCTTT
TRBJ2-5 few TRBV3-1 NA CASSRNAPRESQYF TGTGCCAGCAGCCGGAACGCCCCTCGTGAGTCCCAGTACTTC
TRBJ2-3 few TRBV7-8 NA CASSRRAHSDTQYF TGTGCCAGCAGCCGACGGGCGCATTCGGATACGCAGTATTTT
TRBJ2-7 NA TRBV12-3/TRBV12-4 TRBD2 CASSQGPQAGDEQYF TGTGCCAGCAGCCAGGGTCCCCAGGCGGGGGACGAGCAGTACTTC
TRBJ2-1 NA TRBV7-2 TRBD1 CASSSGTGVHNEQFF TGTGCCAGCAGCTCCGGGACAGGGGTTCACAATGAGCAGTTCTTC
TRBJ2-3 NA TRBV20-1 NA CSASAPPTDTQYF TGCAGTGCTAGCGCTCCACCCACAGATACGCAGTATTTT
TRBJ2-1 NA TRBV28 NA CASSPREGNEQFF TGTGCCAGCAGTCCCCGGGAAGGCAATGAGCAGTTCTTC
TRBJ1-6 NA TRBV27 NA CASSFWTDNSPLHF TGTGCCAGCAGTTTTTGGACAGACAATTCACCCCTCCACTTT
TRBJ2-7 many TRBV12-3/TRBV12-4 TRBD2 CASSLRYRTSGTYEQYF TGTGCCAGCAGTTTGAGGTACAGGACTAGCGGAACCTACGAGCAGTACTTC
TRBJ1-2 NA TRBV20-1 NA CSARGGTLLYTF TGCAGTGCTAGAGGGGGCACCTTGCTCTACACCTTC
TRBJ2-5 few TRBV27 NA CASSLSAGETQYF TGTGCCAGCAGTTTATCGGCGGGGGAGACCCAGTACTTC
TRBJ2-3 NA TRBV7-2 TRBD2 CASSPFSGAGADTQCF TGTGCCAGCAGCCCCTTCAGCGGGGCTGGCGCAGATACGCAGTGTTTT
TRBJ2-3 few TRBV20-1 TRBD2 CSATAGDSTDTQYF TGCAGTGCAACAGCGGGGGACAGCACAGATACGCAGTATTTT
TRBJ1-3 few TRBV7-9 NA CASSLGSVRAAGNTTYF TGTGCCAGCAGCCTGGGTTCGGTCAGGGCCGCTGGAAACACCACATATTTT
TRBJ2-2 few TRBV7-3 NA CASSPRGGPNTGELFF TGTGCCAGCAGCCCCCGTGGCGGGCCGAACACCGGGGAGCTGTTTTTT
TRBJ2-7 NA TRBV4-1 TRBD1 CASSPRTGELPYEQYF TGCGCCAGCAGCCCGCGAACAGGGGAATTGCCCTACGAGCAGTACTTC
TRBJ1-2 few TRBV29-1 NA CSVERATEGYTF TGCAGCGTTGAAAGGGCGACAGAAGGCTACACCTTC